These T cell receptor beta chains were read from a single sample in a study of T cell responses to AZD1222 COVID-19 vaccine. TCRdb keeps only in-frame clones here, not all; method: immunoSEQ multiplex PCR. The sample records about 50,000 clones, roughly 88% being singletons. The input for sequencing was peripheral blood, taken on day 0 of AZD1222 vaccination. These receptor sequences come from an adult in good health. CDR3s include the opening cysteine and the closing phenylalanine or tryptophan.

J gene: TRBJ1-2
V gene: TRBV28
CDR3 protein: CASSLYVGQGEGYTF

J gene: TRBJ1-6
V gene: TRBV5-4
CDR3 protein: CASSRTGGARSSYNSPLHF

J gene: TRBJ2-1
V gene: TRBV28
CDR3 protein: CASSLWEGLAGEQFF

J gene: TRBJ2-2
V gene: TRBV2
CDR3 protein: CASRESRDFYTGELFF

J gene: TRBJ2-1
V gene: TRBV18
CDR3 protein: CASSPPADYNEQFF

J gene: TRBJ1-5
V gene: TRBV19
CDR3 protein: CASSIPREGNQPQHF

J gene: TRBJ2-2
V gene: TRBV10-3
CDR3 protein: CAAGDRTTGELFF

J gene: TRBJ1-4
V gene: TRBV10-3
CDR3 protein: CAISELAGGDEKLFF

J gene: TRBJ2-7
V gene: TRBV2
CDR3 protein: CARQTGLHEQYF

J gene: TRBJ1-6
V gene: TRBV6-5
CDR3 protein: CASSYSGVSPLHF

J gene: TRBJ2-5
V gene: TRBV7-2
CDR3 protein: CASSIESGGPETQYF

J gene: TRBJ1-1
V gene: TRBV6-5
CDR3 protein: CASSYRRGPLTEAFF

J gene: TRBJ1-5
V gene: TRBV15
CDR3 protein: CATSRGGQPQHF

J gene: TRBJ2-2
V gene: TRBV3-1/TRBV3-2
CDR3 protein: CASSHVRGRTGELFF

J gene: TRBJ1-6
V gene: TRBV19
CDR3 protein: CASNKRQEALNSPLHF

J gene: TRBJ2-7
V gene: TRBV11-2
CDR3 protein: CASSLDPETYEQYF

J gene: TRBJ1-4
V gene: TRBV4-1
CDR3 protein: CASSQGNRQRPEKLFF

J gene: TRBJ2-3
V gene: TRBV5-1
CDR3 protein: CASSLGRLAGAPGADTQYF

J gene: TRBJ2-3
V gene: TRBV2
CDR3 protein: CASATRGTQYF

J gene: TRBJ2-7
V gene: TRBV2
CDR3 protein: CASSGDRGAYEQYF

J gene: TRBJ2-1
V gene: TRBV11-2
CDR3 protein: CASSRSGVQFF

J gene: TRBJ1-6
V gene: TRBV10-2
CDR3 protein: CASSEGLFGSPLHF

J gene: TRBJ2-1
V gene: TRBV19
CDR3 protein: CASSLGTGVFNEQFF

J gene: TRBJ1-5
V gene: TRBV28
CDR3 protein: CASILGGFNQPQHF

J gene: TRBJ1-1
V gene: TRBV3-1/TRBV3-2
CDR3 protein: CASSLTEDTEAFF

J gene: TRBJ1-1
V gene: TRBV7-9
CDR3 protein: CASSLTGMNTEAFF

J gene: TRBJ2-1
V gene: TRBV27
CDR3 protein: CASSTGTEVYNEQFF

J gene: TRBJ1-1
V gene: TRBV28
CDR3 protein: CASSTPGGLTEAFF

J gene: TRBJ1-2
V gene: TRBV10-2
CDR3 protein: CASTGRLLTDGYTF

J gene: TRBJ2-1
V gene: TRBV14
CDR3 protein: CASSQDLGGGAFSYNEQFF

J gene: TRBJ1-2
V gene: TRBV2
CDR3 protein: CASSVGTGLNNYGYTF

J gene: TRBJ2-1
V gene: TRBV7-2
CDR3 protein: CASSTGLGSNEQFF

J gene: TRBJ2-2
V gene: TRBV7-9
CDR3 protein: CASTLGSAGELFF

J gene: TRBJ2-3
V gene: TRBV6-2/TRBV6-3
CDR3 protein: CASSLTSRTSGGELDTQYF

J gene: TRBJ1-6
V gene: TRBV29-1
CDR3 protein: CSVLDGASAPLHF

J gene: TRBJ1-1
V gene: TRBV10-1
CDR3 protein: CASSGQLNTEAFF

J gene: TRBJ2-1
V gene: TRBV3-1/TRBV3-2
CDR3 protein: CASSRRPSGGYNEQFF

J gene: TRBJ2-7
V gene: TRBV6-5
CDR3 protein: CASSSRGDYTYEQYF

J gene: TRBJ1-2
V gene: TRBV18
CDR3 protein: CASSPTLANYGYTF

J gene: TRBJ2-3
V gene: TRBV7-8
CDR3 protein: CASSQGRHTDTQYF

J gene: TRBJ1-5
V gene: TRBV19
CDR3 protein: CASTYGTPTGNQPQHF

J gene: TRBJ2-7
V gene: TRBV5-1
CDR3 protein: CASSLEGVSYEQYF

J gene: TRBJ1-2
V gene: TRBV5-1
CDR3 protein: CASSWGQGANYGYTF

J gene: TRBJ1-2
V gene: TRBV6-5
CDR3 protein: CASSYSSLQGAYGYTF

J gene: TRBJ2-6
V gene: TRBV5-1
CDR3 protein: CASSPPVSGANVLTF

J gene: TRBJ1-2
V gene: TRBV6-1
CDR3 protein: CASSESWVPLYTF

J gene: TRBJ1-1
V gene: TRBV6-1
CDR3 protein: CASSGMVGTPNTEAFF

J gene: TRBJ2-2
V gene: TRBV28
CDR3 protein: CASSLWRGTGELFF

J gene: TRBJ1-2
V gene: TRBV4-2
CDR3 protein: CASSPPGTGNYGYTF

J gene: TRBJ1-2
V gene: TRBV4-2
CDR3 protein: CASSQAPGGPGGYTF

J gene: TRBJ1-4
V gene: TRBV28
CDR3 protein: CASRPTGPNEKLFF

J gene: TRBJ2-4
V gene: TRBV2
CDR3 protein: CASSASLASGGGLAKNIQYF

J gene: TRBJ1-1
V gene: TRBV9
CDR3 protein: CASSFSPGPAVEAFF